These 12 T cell receptor beta chains originate from one sample sequenced in a study of shared clonotypes between healthy human individuals. The table came from immunoSEQ multiplex PCR; TCRdb's copy has only in-frame clones and leaves some out. The sample has hundreds of thousands of clones, about 96% seen once. Sequencing was performed on naive CD4+ T cells sorted from blood. Noted subset: CD45RA+ positively selected. These receptors originate from a woman aged 25 to 45 in good health.

The chain has TRBV11-1 and TRBJ1-1, with D unresolved. This CDR3 has 13 residues. V lost 5 bases and J 1 base, leaving 8 bases between the germline ends. CDR1 and CDR2 (germline): SGHAT, FQDESV (reference sequence). For the CDR3, the DNA is TGTGCCAGCAGCGGCCGGGGGAACACTGAAGCTTTCTTT. It translates to CASSGRGNTEAFF.

This chain connects TRBV2 to TRBJ2-3; TRBD2 might be the D (6 bases). Germline V gene lookup returns CDR1 SNHLY and CDR2 FYNNEI. The CDR3 runs 13 residues. Trimming shortened V by 7 bases and J by 2 bases, and 10 bases separated the two germline ends. CDR3 DNA sequence: TGTGCCAGCAAGGGACTGCACACAGATACGCAGTATTTT. Encoded protein: CASKGLHTDTQYF.

The CDR3 region has the DNA TGTGCCAGCAGTGATTTCGGGAGGAGGGATACGCAGTATTTT. This translates into CASSDFGRRDTQYF. V and J are TRBV6-1 and TRBJ2-3; TRBD2 aligns across 7 bases. CDR1 is MNHNS and CDR2 is SASEGT in the germline V gene. The CDR3 runs 14 residues. With 3 bases clipped from V and 6 bases from J, the junction kept 6 bases outside the gene matches.

The gene calls are TRBV5-4 and TRBJ1-5; D gene unclear. Germline-derived CDR1 and CDR2 are SGHNT and YYREEE (reference sequence). V gave up 0 bases and J gave up 5 bases, with 6 bases separating them. The CDR3 has 13 residues. CDR3 protein: CASSLDNDQPQHF. The CDR3 DNA sequence: TGTGCCAGCAGCTTGGATAACGATCAGCCCCAGCATTTT.

The J gene is TRBJ1-4, the V gene TRBV7-9; D unclear. The length of the CDR3 is 15 residues. V was cut by 0 bases and J by 8 bases, with 13 bases left in between. Germline V gene data show CDR1 as SEHNR and CDR2 as FQNEAQ (reference sequence). The CDR3 bases are TGTGCCAGCAGCTTAGCAAGGGTCGGTGTCGAAAAACTGTTTTTT. Translated, it gives CASSLARVGVEKLFF.

The chain carries TRBV16 and TRBJ2-1, with D perhaps TRBD1 or TRBD2 (6 bases each). Germline CDR1 and CDR2: KGHSY and FQNENV. Trimming cost V 4 bases and J 8 bases, with 21 bases left between them. The CDR3 extends over 16 amino acids. For the CDR3, the DNA is TGTGCCAGCAGCCCATGGGGGAGGACAGTTTCCCATGAGCAGTTCTTC. It is translated as CASSPWGRTVSHEQFF.

The chain joins TRBV6-1 to TRBJ1-6; no reliable D call. Trimming stripped 5 bases from V and 9 bases from J, with 14 bases between. Germline V gene lookup returns CDR1 MNHNS and CDR2 SASEGT. The CDR3 loop spans 14 amino acids. CDR3 loop: CASSTRGRVSPLHF. In DNA form, the CDR3 reads TGTGCCAGCAGTACCCGCGGGCGAGTTTCACCCCTCCACTTT.

This chain connects TRBV9 to TRBJ2-1; possibly TRBD1 or TRBD2 for D (5 bases each). The CDR3 covers 18 residues. The V end lost 3 bases, the J end lost 7 bases, and 26 bases lay between the germline ends. Germline CDR1 reads SGDLS; CDR2 reads YYNGEE. CDR3 region: CASSARDVGTYGVNEQFF. In DNA form, the CDR3 reads TGTGCCAGCAGCGCCCGCGATGTCGGGACCTACGGGGTAAATGAGCAGTTCTTC.

The chain links TRBV5-1 to TRBJ2-7; D gene ambiguous. Germline CDR1 reads SGHRS; CDR2 reads YFSETQ. V lost 4 bases and J 0 bases, leaving 8 bases between the germline ends. The CDR3 sequence is 13 residues long. CDR3 sequence (DNA): TGCGCCAGCAGCCACCCGGGCTCCTACGAGCAGTACTTC. Its protein product is CASSHPGSYEQYF. The full variable domain, rest sourced from reference TRBV5-1 and TRBJ2-7, is KAGVTQTPRYLIKTRGQQVTLSCSPISGHRSVSWYQQTPGQGLQFLFEYFSETQRNKGNFPGRFSGRQFSNSRSEMNVSTLELGDSALYLCASSHPGSYEQYFGPGTRLTVT.

Comments on this clone: Other DNA sequences in this specimen translate into the identical CDR3. The chain employs TRBV28 and TRBJ2-3; D tentatively reads TRBD1 or TRBD2 (5 bases each). Germline CDR1 reads MDHEN; CDR2 reads SYDVKM. V lost 6 bases and J lost 4, with 17 bases in between. This CDR3 is 15 amino acids long. CDR3 residues: CASSLAGTGPDTQYF. CDR3 coding DNA: TGTGCCAGCAGCCTAGCCGGGACGGGCCCAGATACGCAGTATTTT.

The rearrangement joins TRBV19 to TRBJ1-1; D unclear. With 4 bases removed from V and 1 base from J, the gap between germline ends came to 7 bases. Per germline, CDR1 LNHDA and CDR2 SQIVND (reference sequence). The CDR3 covers 13 residues. In DNA, the CDR3 is TGTGCCAGTAGTACCTCACCGAACACTGAAGCTTTCTTT. Its protein is CASSTSPNTEAFF.

This sequence joins TRBV10-2 and TRBJ2-2, with D hard to call. V was trimmed by 5 bases and J by 1 base, leaving 8 bases between them. Germline CDR1 is WSHSY and CDR2 is SAAADI. The CDR3 is 14 residues long. The CDR3 reads CASSWAENTGELFF. CDR3 bases: TGCGCCAGCAGTTGGGCGGAGAACACCGGGGAGCTGTTTTTT.